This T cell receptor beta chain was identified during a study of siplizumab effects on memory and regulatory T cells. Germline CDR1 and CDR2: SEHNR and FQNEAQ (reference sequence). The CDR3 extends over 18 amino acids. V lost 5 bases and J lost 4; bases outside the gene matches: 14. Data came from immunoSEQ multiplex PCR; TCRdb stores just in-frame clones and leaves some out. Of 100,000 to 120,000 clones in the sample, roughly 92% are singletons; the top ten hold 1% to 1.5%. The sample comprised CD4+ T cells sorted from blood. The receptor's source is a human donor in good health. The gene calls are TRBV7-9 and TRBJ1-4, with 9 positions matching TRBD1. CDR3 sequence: CASSPLPRDREVNEKLFF. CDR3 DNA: TGTGCCAGCAGCCCCCTTCCCCGGGACAGGGAGGTTAATGAAAAACTGTTTTTT.